The sequence of this T cell receptor beta chain was determined in a study of blood T cell repertoires in COVID-19. Under the authors' procedure: Estimation of nucleated cell counts relied on the amplification of reference gene primers. Repertoires were generated with immunoSEQ multiplex PCR, while TCRdb's copy carries only in-frame clones and drops some. Clone size and V and J calls were adopted from that table, with D and trimming inferred from the DNA. Among 300,000 to 450,000 clones listed, around nine tenths were seen once. Sequencing was done on a sample of PBMCs or T cells enriched from blood (not recorded which). The clonotype comes from a woman younger than 30 who had recovered from COVID-19.

This CDR3 reads CASNPKGSGGLYNEQFF. CDR3 nucleotide sequence: TGTGCCAGCAACCCTAAGGGGAGCGGGGGGCTCTACAATGAGCAGTTCTTC. This rearrangement joins TRBV3-1 (or the pseudogene TRBV3-2) to TRBJ2-1; 9 bases fit TRBD2. V gave up 7 bases and J gave up 3 bases; unmatched junction bases: 13. The CDR3 spans 17 residues. Germline CDR1 reads LGHDT; CDR2 reads YNNKEL (reference sequence).